This T cell receptor (beta chain) was identified during a study of T cells after yellow fever vaccination. MiXCR was run by TCRdb on the 5' RACE reads, yielding one entry per CDR3 protein. The sample includes around 56,000 distinct CDR3 sequences, 5.7% of them seen just once. Trimming took off 0 bases at V and 5 bases at J, with 13 bases between the two ends. The CDR3 loop spans 15 amino acids. The V gene's germline CDR1 is LGHNT and CDR2 FRNRAP. The V and J genes are TRBV12-5 and TRBJ1-1; D is perhaps TRBD1 (5 bases). The sequences come from PBMCs, either bulk or a sorted T-cell subset (CD4+, CD8+, memory, or dextramer-sorted; not recorded which), collected on the day of the yellow fever booster vaccination. The sequence was obtained from a man between 18 and 29 years old who received the YFV17D yellow fever vaccine. The CDR3 bases are TGTGCTAGTGGTTTGGTCCAGGGCGGACGAACTGAAGCTTTCTTT. Translated, it gives CASGLVQGGRTEAFF.